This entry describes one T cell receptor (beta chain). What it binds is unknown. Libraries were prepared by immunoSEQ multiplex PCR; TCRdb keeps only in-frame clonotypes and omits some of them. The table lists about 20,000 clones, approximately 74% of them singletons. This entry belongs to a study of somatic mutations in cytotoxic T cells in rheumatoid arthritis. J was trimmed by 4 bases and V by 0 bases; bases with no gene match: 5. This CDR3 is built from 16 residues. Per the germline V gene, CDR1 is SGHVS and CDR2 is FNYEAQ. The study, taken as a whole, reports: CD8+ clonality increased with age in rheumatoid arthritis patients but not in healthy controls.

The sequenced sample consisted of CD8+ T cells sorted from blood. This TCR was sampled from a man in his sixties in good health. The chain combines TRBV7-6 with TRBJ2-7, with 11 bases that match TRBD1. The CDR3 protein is CASSLALGTGGYEQYF. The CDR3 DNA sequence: TGTGCCAGCAGCTTAGCGCTGGGGACAGGGGGATACGAGCAGTACTTC.